These T cell receptor beta chains were read from a single sample in a study of shared clonotypes between healthy human individuals. TCRdb's table, derived via immunoSEQ multiplex PCR, lists solely in-frame clones and lacks some. The data show roughly 1,100,000 clones, roughly 70% seen once. Sequencing was done on a sample of memory CD4+ T cells sorted from blood. The source of these receptors is a man younger than 35 in good health. Each CDR3 is given with its conserved first and last residue. The D gene is left open where the match is weak. Size tells how often a clone was seen (once, few, many) or the class of an expanded clone, and some rows leave it out.

J: TRBJ1-2; D: -; size: few; V: TRBV6-5; DNA: TGTGCCAGCAGTGCTCAGGGGAACTATGGCTACACCTTC; CDR3: CASSAQGNYGYTF
J: TRBJ1-5; D: -; size: once; V: TRBV6-1; DNA: TGTGCCAGCAGTGAAGTGGGGGGAAGTGAGCAGCCCCAGCATTTT; CDR3: CASSEVGGSEQPQHF
J: TRBJ2-5; D: TRBD2; size: -; V: TRBV7-8; DNA: TGTGCCAGCAGCTTAGAGACTAGCGGGGGGGCCAGCCAAGAGACCCAGTACTTC; CDR3: CASSLETSGGASQETQYF
J: TRBJ2-5; D: TRBD2; size: once; V: TRBV14; DNA: TGTGCCAGCAGCCAAGGGGGAACTAGCGGGGGACATGAGACCCAGTACTTC; CDR3: CASSQGGTSGGHETQYF
J: TRBJ1-4; D: -; size: -; V: TRBV5-4; DNA: TGTGCCAGCAGCTTGTACAGGGAAGATGAAAAACTGTTTTTT; CDR3: CASSLYREDEKLFF
J: TRBJ1-6; D: -; size: -; V: TRBV30; DNA: TGTGCCTGGAGTGTACTAGGGGGATATAATTCACCCCTCCACTTT; CDR3: CAWSVLGGYNSPLHF
J: TRBJ1-6; D: -; size: few; V: TRBV27; DNA: TGTGCCAGCAGTTTTGAGGGACGGAATTCACCCCTCCACTTT; CDR3: CASSFEGRNSPLHF
J: TRBJ2-1; D: TRBD1; size: -; V: TRBV5-6; DNA: TGTGCCAGCAGCCAAGCCGGGACAGGCACCTACAATGAGCAGTTCTTC; CDR3: CASSQAGTGTYNEQFF
J: TRBJ2-5; D: TRBD2; size: -; V: TRBV2; DNA: TGTGCCACCAAGACTAGCGGGGGGGCGTTAGAGACCCAGTACTTC; CDR3: CATKTSGGALETQYF
J: TRBJ2-3; D: TRBD2; size: -; V: TRBV4-3; DNA: TGCGCCAGCAGCCAAGATCTGAATAGCGGGAGGGGTACAGATACGCAGTATTTT; CDR3: CASSQDLNSGRGTDTQYF